What follows are 22 T cell receptor beta chains derived from one specimen sequenced in a study of vaccination and CD4 T cells after COVID-19. The Oncomine TCR Beta short-read assay generated sequence data from the DNA of cultured CD4+ T cells. TCRdb called the PCR reads again in MiXCR, with one record for every CDR3 protein. The sample consists of some 10,000 distinct CDR3 sequences, about 60% of them appearing once. These receptors' antigens are unknown. Sample treatment: roughly 10-day PBMC culture with coronavirus spike peptide pools or control peptides (ViraFEST assay). Ahead of the COVID-19 pandemic (2011-2018), the CD4+ T cells of the unexposed donor were collected. Sequenced: CD4+ T cells from blood, cultured in vitro. Receptor source: a human donor in good health.

J is TRBJ2-5 and V is TRBV20-1, with 11 bases aligning to TRBD2. The CDR3 has 17 residues. Germline lookup yields CDR1 DFQATT and CDR2 SNEGSKA (reference sequence). Unmatched junction bases numbered 12, after V lost 1 base and J lost 5 bases. In DNA, the CDR3 is TGCAGTGCTAGAGGGGCGGTGTTAGCGGGAGGGCATGAGACCCAGTACTTC. Protein sequence: CSARGAVLAGGHETQYF.

This chain uses TRBV12-3 or TRBV12-4 with TRBJ2-7, with D possibly TRBD2 on 5 matching bases. CDR3 length: 10 amino acids. Trimming removed 8 bases at V and 3 bases at J, with 5 bases between. CDR3 in DNA: TGTGCCAGCGGGAGCTACGAGCAGTACTTC. It specifies CASGSYEQYF.

J is TRBJ2-5 and V is TRBV30; D assignment may be TRBD1 or TRBD2 (6 bases each). Germline V gene sequence: CDR1 GTSNPN, CDR2 SVGIG (reference sequence). This CDR3 has 13 amino acids. V was trimmed by 7 bases and J by 4 bases, leaving 16 bases between them. The CDR3 region is CAFRWGAGETQYF. The CDR3 nucleotides read TGTGCCTTCCGGTGGGGGGCAGGAGAGACCCAGTACTTC.

The chain combines TRBV19 with TRBJ2-2; 13 bases line up with TRBD2. CDR3 length: 17 residues. The germline V gene encodes CDR1 LNHDA and CDR2 SQIVND (reference sequence). V gave up 4 bases and J gave up 7 bases; unmatched junction bases: 9. The CDR3 protein is CASSTWTSGGRGGELFF. The CDR3 DNA follows: TGTGCCAGTAGTACTTGGACTAGCGGGGGTCGAGGCGGGGAGCTGTTTTTT. The full variable domain, rest sourced from reference TRBV19 and TRBJ2-2, is DGGITQSPKYLFRKEGQNVTLSCEQNLNHDAMYWYRQDPGQGLRLIYYSQIVNDFQKGDIAEGYSVSREKKESFPLTVTSAQKNPTAFYLCASSTWTSGGRGGELFFGEGSRLTVL.

Here the CDR3 reads CAWIQLQGFYGYTF. The CDR3 coding sequence is TGTGCCTGGATTCAGCTGCAGGGATTCTATGGCTACACCTTC. The rearrangement uses TRBV30 and TRBJ1-2; possibly TRBD1 for D (5 bases). The CDR3 totals 14 residues. The V and J ends lost 4 bases and 4 bases respectively, with 16 bases between them. Germline CDR1 and CDR2: GTSNPN and SVGIG (reference sequence). The full variable domain, in which reference TRBV30 and TRBJ1-2 provide the parts outside the CDR3, is SQTIHQWPATLVQPVGSPLSLECTVEGTSNPNLYWYRQAAGRGLQLLFYSVGIGQISSEVPQNLSASRPQDRQFILSSKKLLLSDSGFYLCAWIQLQGFYGYTFGSGTRLTVV.

This sequence joins TRBV6-1 and TRBJ1-2; D ambiguous. The CDR3 totals 13 residues. CDR1 is MNHNS, CDR2 SASEGT, per germline. The V end lost 5 bases, the J end lost 4 bases, and 11 bases lay between the germline ends. The DNA of the CDR3 is TGTGCCAGCAGTCAGATGGGCAGCTATGGCTACACCTTC. This sequence encodes CASSQMGSYGYTF.

The rearrangement links TRBV7-2 to TRBJ1-1; D ambiguous. The CDR3 is 13 residues long. Trimming took off 1 base at V and 4 bases at J, with 7 bases between the two ends. Germline V gene lookup returns CDR1 SGHTA and CDR2 FQGNSA. The CDR3 DNA is TGTGCCAGCAGCTTAGATTCCTCCACTGAAGCTTTCTTT. Translating it yields CASSLDSSTEAFF. Full variable domain (rest looked up from reference TRBV7-2 and TRBJ1-1): GAGVSQSPSNKVTEKGKDVELRCDPISGHTALYWYRQSLGQGLEFLIYFQGNSAPDKSGLPSDRFSAERTGGSVSTLTIQRTQQEDSAVYLCASSLDSSTEAFFGQGTRLTVV.

The V gene is TRBV7-9, the J gene TRBJ1-3; D unclear. CDR1 is SEHNR, CDR2 FQNEAQ, per germline (reference sequence). With 3 bases removed from V and 2 bases from J, the gap between germline ends came to 11 bases. The CDR3 extends over 15 amino acids. CDR3 DNA: TGTGCCAGCAGCTTGGGGAGACTTACTGGAAACACCATATATTTT. Its protein product is CASSLGRLTGNTIYF.

The chain has TRBV5-5 and TRBJ1-2; D is uncertain. Germline loops: CDR1 SGHKS, CDR2 YYEKEE (reference sequence). The CDR3 has 13 residues. Trimming pared 0 bases from V and 2 bases from J, leaving 5 bases between. CDR3 nucleotide sequence: TGTGCCAGCAGCTTGGGGGCCAACTATGGCTACACCTTC. This sequence encodes CASSLGANYGYTF.

A word on this clonotype: Germline is not matched at one junction end, which may reflect a read error. The gene calls are TRBV7-9 and TRBJ1-2; 8 bases align to TRBD1. Germline V gives CDR1 SEHNR, CDR2 FQNEAQ (reference sequence). The CDR3 loop spans 13 amino acids. In DNA, the CDR3 is TGTGCCAGCAGCTCGAACAGGGGGTATGACTACACCTTC. Its protein is CASSSNRGYDYTF.

This clonotype showed up just a few times. The V and J genes are TRBV7-9 and TRBJ2-2; 8 bases match TRBD1. CDR1 and CDR2 from the germline V gene are SEHNR and FQNEAQ (reference sequence). This CDR3 region has 13 residues. The V gene end was trimmed by 11 bases and the J gene end by 4 bases; junction bases not matched to a gene: 6. CDR3 amino acids: CAPTGVGTGELFF. In DNA form, the CDR3 reads TGTGCCCCGACAGGGGTCGGCACCGGGGAGCTGTTTTTT.

The CDR3 protein is CASTRDTEAFF. The CDR3 DNA reads as TGTGCCAGCACCCGGGACACTGAAGCTTTCTTT. The chain carries TRBV6-4 and TRBJ1-1; D unclear. The CDR3 contains 11 residues. V shed 7 bases and J shed 3 bases, with 6 bases lying between them. Germline CDR1 reads MRHNA; CDR2 reads SNTAGT.

Here the CDR3 DNA reads TGCAGTGCTAGTACCGGGACTAGCGGGATTGTAAGCGGTAATGAGCAGTTCTTC. Its protein is CSASTGTSGIVSGNEQFF. The genes are TRBV20-1 and TRBJ2-1; 13 bases match TRBD2. This CDR3 has 18 residues. The J segment lost 7 bases and the V segment lost 3 bases, leaving 15 bases of the junction unmatched. CDR1 is DFQATT, CDR2 SNEGSKA, per germline (reference sequence).

V is TRBV7-9 and J is TRBJ2-2; no reliable D call. The length of the CDR3 is 15 residues. Germline loops: CDR1 SEHNR, CDR2 FQNEAQ (reference sequence). V was clipped by 3 bases and J by 4 bases, with 12 bases between them. The CDR3 spells CASSFLGLGTGELFF. CDR3 coding DNA: TGTGCCAGCAGCTTCCTGGGGTTGGGCACCGGGGAGCTGTTTTTT.

This clonotype was observed a handful of times. The chain combines TRBV11-2 with TRBJ2-5, with D perhaps TRBD2 (7 bases). Trimming removed 2 bases at V and 2 bases at J, with 15 bases between. Germline-derived CDR1 and CDR2 are SGHAT and FQNNGV. This CDR3 has 16 amino acids. The CDR3 DNA reads TGTGCCAGCAGCTTAAGGGGGGGCGAGGTTCAAGAGACCCAGTACTTC. This encodes CASSLRGGEVQETQYF.

This chain connects TRBV5-1 to TRBJ2-3; TRBD1 or TRBD2 may be the D gene (6 bases each). The germline V and J ends were trimmed by 1 base and 0 bases, with 15 bases remaining between them. In germline, CDR1 is SGHRS, CDR2 YFSETQ. This CDR3 comprises 17 residues. The CDR3 DNA follows: TGCGCCAGCAGCTTGTTAGGACGGGGGCCCAGCACAGATACGCAGTATTTT. It yields the protein CASSLLGRGPSTDTQYF.

This clonotype came up a few times. This sequence joins TRBV10-2 and TRBJ2-1; weak D call: TRBD1 (6 bases). Trimming removed 5 bases from V and 6 bases from J, with 23 bases in between. This CDR3 has 17 amino acids. Germline loops: CDR1 WSHSY, CDR2 SAAADI. CDR3 in amino acids: CASSTHQGTLIRNEQFF. The CDR3 bases are TGCGCCAGCAGTACTCACCAGGGGACCCTCATTCGCAATGAGCAGTTCTTC.

There are a few counts of this clonotype. The CDR3: CASSLDRDRGSPLHF. CDR3 coding DNA: TGTGCCAGCAGCTTGGATCGGGACAGGGGGTCACCCCTCCACTTT. This chain joins TRBV5-4 and TRBJ1-6; TRBD1 agrees at 11 bases. The CDR3 contains 15 residues. With 0 bases clipped from V and 10 bases from J, the junction kept 3 bases outside the gene matches. CDR1 is SGHNT and CDR2 is YYREEE in the germline V gene (reference sequence).

V and J are TRBV28 and TRBJ1-5, with D perhaps matching TRBD1 (5 bases). The CDR3 loop spans 18 amino acids. V lost 4 bases and J 4 bases, leaving 23 bases between the germline ends. Germline assignment: CDR1 MDHEN and CDR2 SYDVKM. The CDR3 reads CASSSPEMGGPLNQPQHF. The CDR3 DNA reads TGTGCCAGCAGTTCCCCAGAGATGGGGGGACCATTGAATCAGCCCCAGCATTTT. The full variable domain, completed using reference TRBV28 and TRBJ1-5, is DVKVTQSSRYLVKRTGEKVFLECVQDMDHENMFWYRQDPGLGLRLIYFSYDVKMKEKGDIPEGYSVSREKKERFSLILESASTNQTSMYLCASSSPEMGGPLNQPQHFGDGTRLSIL.

This clonotype turned up a few times. V gene TRBV11-2 combines with J gene TRBJ1-1; D gene ambiguous. Looked up from germline, CDR1 is SGHAT and CDR2 is FQNNGV. Trimming took off 1 base at V and 4 bases at J, with 7 bases between the two ends. The CDR3 runs to 13 residues. CDR3: CASSLAAGTEAFF. CDR3 coding DNA: TGTGCCAGCAGCTTAGCGGCGGGCACTGAAGCTTTCTTT.

This clonotype has a single count. The rearrangement joins TRBV19 to TRBJ2-3; 7 bases line up with TRBD2. The V gene's germline CDR1 is LNHDA and CDR2 SQIVND (reference sequence). V shed 8 bases, J shed 1 base, and the junction held 6 bases outside the gene matches. The CDR3 extends over 14 amino acids. This CDR3 reads CASRHRGGTDTQYF. The CDR3 coding sequence is TGTGCCAGTCGCCACCGGGGGGGCACAGATACGCAGTATTTT.

By its share, this clonotype is large. The genes are TRBV2 and TRBJ1-5, with D unclear. In germline, CDR1 is SNHLY, CDR2 FYNNEI. Trimming cost V 4 bases and J 7 bases, with 11 bases left between them. CDR3 size: 13 residues. The CDR3 DNA reads as TGTGCCAGCAGTGCAGGTCCTCGGCAGCCCCAGCATTTT. Translating gives CASSAGPRQPQHF.